This T cell receptor (beta chain) was sequenced in a study of PD-1 blockade in classical Hodgkin lymphoma. General study points: Complete responders showed a baseline diversity that resembled the diversity of newly diagnosed patients. Newly diagnosed patients reportedly had lower baseline TCR diversity than healthy donors. By C4D1, CD4+ diversity increased significantly, especially in complete responders.

Some clones are missing from TCRdb's copy, which holds only in-frame ones; the method was immunoSEQ multiplex PCR. The repertoire has 31,000 or so clones, 81% of them found once; the top ten carry about a sixth. Trimming shortened V by 0 bases and J by 6 bases, and 9 bases separated the two germline ends. Germline V lookup: CDR1 LNHDA, CDR2 SQIVND (reference sequence). This CDR3 is 13 amino acids long. Time point: cycle 4 day 1 (C4D1), after 5 to 7 weeks of nivolumab. The patients all showed relapse after autologous stem cell transplantation, while their brentuximab vedotin exposure varied. A remark on this clone: Antigen unknown.

The sequence derives from a human donor with classical Hodgkin lymphoma. The rearrangement joins TRBV19 to TRBJ2-7; D possibly matches TRBD1 or TRBD2 (5 bases each). The sequenced sample was peripheral blood mononuclear cells (PBMCs), obtained before the fourth cycle of nivolumab. CDR3 loop: CASSIDRGGEQYF. The CDR3 DNA follows: TGTGCCAGTAGTATAGATCGGGGCGGCGAGCAGTACTTC.